The clone carrying this T cell receptor beta chain is a singleton in its sample. TCRdb reprocessed the PCR reads via MiXCR and lists one record per CDR3 protein. The repertoire consists of some 90,000 distinct CDR3 sequences, with 45% to 55% occurring once and the leading ten covering around a tenth. These data come from a study of CDR3 diversity in severe acne. This CDR3 is built from 15 residues. Per the germline V gene, CDR1 is SNHLY and CDR2 is FYNNEI. Sequenced input: blood. V gene TRBV2 combines with J gene TRBJ2-7, with TRBD2 matching over 9 bases. The assigned J gene may be wrong: the sequence end matches TRBJ2-1 better. This sequence originates from a male donor with severe acne vulgaris. CDR3 in amino acids: CASSEGAGGSSEQFF. CDR3 coding DNA: TGTGCCAGCAGTGAAGGGGCGGGAGGGTCTTCTGAGCAGTTCTTC.